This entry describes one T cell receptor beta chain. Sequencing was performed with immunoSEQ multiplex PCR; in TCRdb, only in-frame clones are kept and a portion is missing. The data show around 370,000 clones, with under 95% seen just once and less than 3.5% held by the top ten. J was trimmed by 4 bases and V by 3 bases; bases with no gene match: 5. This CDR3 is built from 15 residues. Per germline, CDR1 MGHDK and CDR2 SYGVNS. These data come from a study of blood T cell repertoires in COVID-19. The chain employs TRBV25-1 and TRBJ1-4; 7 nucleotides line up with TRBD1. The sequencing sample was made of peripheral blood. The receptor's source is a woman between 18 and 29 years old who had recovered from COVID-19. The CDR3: CASSERGPINEKLFF. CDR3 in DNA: TGTGCCAGCAGTGAGAGGGGGCCCATTAATGAAAAACTGTTTTTT.